Listed here is a single T cell receptor beta chain. Time point given: blood 2 weeks post-SBRT. Treatment described: 15 Gy SBRT to primary tumor, nephrectomy 4 weeks later. The patient's renal cell carcinoma had clear cell pathology. Sequencing used immunoSEQ multiplex PCR; TCRdb keeps in-frame clones, though not all of them. The repertoire holds about 150,000 clones, with approximately 90% as singletons. These data originate in a study of radiation and T cells in renal cell carcinoma. Overall study: Nephrectomy followed 15 Gy stereotactic body radiation by 4 weeks.

This CDR3 has 12 residues. Trimming removed 5 bases from V and 7 bases from J, with 8 bases in between. The germline gives CDR1 PRHDT, CDR2 FYEKMQ (reference sequence). This TCR was sampled from a woman in her forties or fifties with renal cell carcinoma. The sample was blood, taken from a patient whose treatment included radiotherapy and nephrectomy. V is TRBV13 and J is TRBJ2-2; possible D gene TRBD2, 5 bases. The CDR3 spells CASSQLGGELFF. CDR3 DNA: TGTGCCAGCAGCCAACTAGGCGGGGAGCTGTTTTTT.